What follows are 9 T cell receptor beta chains derived from one specimen sequenced in a study of shared clonotypes between healthy human individuals. Sequenced by immunoSEQ multiplex PCR; TCRdb stores in-frame clones only, minus some. The top ten clones hold more than 10% of a sample with some 530,000 clones, almost 80% of them seen once. Sequencing input: PBMCs. The receptors stem from a woman in her 40s in good health. Some clones in this sample may be carry-over from other donors' samples.

The chain is built from TRBV5-1 and TRBJ2-5; 9 bases are shared with TRBD1. CDR1 and CDR2 (germline): SGHRS, YFSETQ. Trimming cost V 5 bases and J 2 bases; bases outside gene matches: 10. The CDR3 runs 16 residues. For the CDR3, the DNA is TGCGCCAGCAGTTGTGGGACAGGGCGAGATCAAGAGACCCAGTACTTC. Its protein product is CASSCGTGRDQETQYF.

V and J are TRBV15 and TRBJ1-3; tentatively, D is TRBD1 (6 bases). This CDR3 region has 15 residues. Germline V gene lookup returns CDR1 LNHNV and CDR2 YYDKDF (reference sequence). The V end lost 0 bases, the J end lost 4 bases, and 10 bases lay between the germline ends. Here the CDR3 reads CATSRDGGQGNTIYF. The CDR3 nucleotides are TGTGCCACCAGCAGAGATGGGGGACAAGGAAACACCATATATTTT.

V is TRBV9 and J is TRBJ2-2; 11 nucleotides match TRBD1. Germline values: CDR1 SGDLS, CDR2 YYNGEE. The CDR3 length is 17 residues. V was pared by 6 bases and J by 6 bases, with 13 bases of the junction left unmatched. The CDR3 coding sequence is TGTGCCAGCATCCCTGGTTTGGGACAGGGGGAGCCCGGGGAGCTGTTTTTT. This encodes CASIPGLGQGEPGELFF.

On this clone itself: This may come from a read error, since a much larger clone is one base off. Other DNA variants within this sample encode the same CDR3. The chain carries TRBV2 and TRBJ1-2; D ambiguous. The germline V gene has CDR1 SNHLY and CDR2 FYNNEI. V shed 4 bases and J shed 2 bases, with 8 bases lying between them. This CDR3 region has 13 residues. The CDR3 DNA is TGTGCCAGCAGTGGTGGGCAGAACTATGGCTACACCTTC. Amino acid sequence: CASSGGQNYGYTF.

The V and J genes are TRBV5-1 and TRBJ2-7; D unclear. CDR1 and CDR2 from the germline V gene are SGHRS and YFSETQ. CDR3 length: 14 amino acids. Trimming removed 0 bases at V and 2 bases at J, with 9 bases between. The CDR3 nucleotides are TGCGCCAGCAGCTTGGCCGGCGACGCCTACGAGCAGTACTTC. The encoded protein is CASSLAGDAYEQYF.

DNA of the CDR3: TGTGCCAGCAGCTTTAGGTGGGAGGGGACAGATACGCAGTATTTT. It translates to CASSFRWEGTDTQYF. J is TRBJ2-3 and V is TRBV13; 7 bases align to TRBD2. J was trimmed by 3 bases and V by 3 bases; bases with no gene match: 6. The CDR3 is 15 residues long. Germline assignment: CDR1 PRHDT and CDR2 FYEKMQ (reference sequence).

CDR3 bases: TGTGCCACGGGCGGACGTGGGCCAACTAATGAAAAACTGTTTTTT. Its translation is CATGGRGPTNEKLFF. The chain links TRBV28 to TRBJ1-4; no definite D call. CDR3 length: 15 residues. The germline V and J ends were trimmed by 10 bases and 0 bases, with 15 bases remaining between them. CDR1 is MDHEN and CDR2 is SYDVKM in the germline V gene.

V usage is TRBV7-9 and J usage is TRBJ2-3, with D possibly matching TRBD1 (6 bases). This CDR3 is built from 14 residues. The germline gives CDR1 SEHNR, CDR2 FQNEAQ (reference sequence). The ends were cut back, 3 bases at V and 3 bases at J, with 10 bases in the middle. The CDR3 here is CASSFPGVTDTQYF. CDR3 nucleotide sequence: TGTGCCAGCAGCTTCCCAGGGGTGACAGATACGCAGTATTTT.

The chain uses TRBV27 and TRBJ2-7, with D maybe TRBD1 (6 bases). In germline, CDR1 is MNHEY, CDR2 SMNVEV (reference sequence). Trimming removed 5 bases at V and 2 bases at J, with 13 bases between. This CDR3 has 14 amino acids. Written as DNA, the CDR3 is TGTGCCAGCAGTATCCCGGACAGAACCTACGAGCAGTACTTC. The encoded protein is CASSIPDRTYEQYF.